This TCR beta chain was identified in a study of cytomegalovirus exposure and HLA in healthy donors. Notes on the study in general: There were fewer than 200 TCR beta chains listed as cytomegalovirus-associated.

The CDR3 loop spans 17 amino acids. With V trimmed by 7 bases and J by 0 bases, 10 bases remained unmatched. Germline CDR1 SGDLS, CDR2 YYNGEE. The method was immunoSEQ multiplex PCR; TCRdb's version includes in-frame clones alone and lacks a portion of them. The data show about 220,000 clones, with about 93% seen just once and about 1% held by the top ten. For this clone: What it binds is unknown.

The clonotype was recovered from a woman under 30 in good health and CMV-seronegative. The sample taken for sequencing was PBMCs. The chain couples TRBV9 to TRBJ1-3; 10 bases line up with TRBD1. DNA for the CDR3: TGTGCCAGCCAATTCGGGACAGGGGCCCTCTCTGGAAACACCATATATTTT. Protein sequence: CASQFGTGALSGNTIYF.